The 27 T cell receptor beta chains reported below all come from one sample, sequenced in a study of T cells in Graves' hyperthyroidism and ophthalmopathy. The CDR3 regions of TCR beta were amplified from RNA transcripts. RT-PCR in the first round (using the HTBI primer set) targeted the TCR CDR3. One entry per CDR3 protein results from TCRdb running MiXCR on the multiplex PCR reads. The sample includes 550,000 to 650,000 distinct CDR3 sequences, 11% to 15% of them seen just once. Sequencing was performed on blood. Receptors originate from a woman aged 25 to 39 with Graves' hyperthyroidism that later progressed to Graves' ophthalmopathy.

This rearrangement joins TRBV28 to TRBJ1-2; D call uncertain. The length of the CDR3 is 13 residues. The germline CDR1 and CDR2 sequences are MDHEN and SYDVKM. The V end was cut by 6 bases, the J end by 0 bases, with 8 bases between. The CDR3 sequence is CASRPLPNYGYTF. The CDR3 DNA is TGTGCCAGCAGACCACTTCCTAACTATGGCTACACCTTC.

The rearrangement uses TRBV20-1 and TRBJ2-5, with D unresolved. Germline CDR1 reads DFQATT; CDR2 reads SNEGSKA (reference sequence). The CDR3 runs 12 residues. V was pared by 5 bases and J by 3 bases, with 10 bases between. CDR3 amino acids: CSAGPREETQYF. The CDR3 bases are TGCAGTGCTGGCCCCCGAGAAGAGACCCAGTACTTC.

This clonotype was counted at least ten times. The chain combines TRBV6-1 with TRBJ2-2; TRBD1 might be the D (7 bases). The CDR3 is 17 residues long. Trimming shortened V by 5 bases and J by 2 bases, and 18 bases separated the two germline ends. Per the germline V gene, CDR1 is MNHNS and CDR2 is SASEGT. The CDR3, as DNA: TGTGCCAGCAGTTCCCTCGGAGGGGGCCTTAACACCGGGGAGCTGTTTTTT. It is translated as CASSSLGGGLNTGELFF.

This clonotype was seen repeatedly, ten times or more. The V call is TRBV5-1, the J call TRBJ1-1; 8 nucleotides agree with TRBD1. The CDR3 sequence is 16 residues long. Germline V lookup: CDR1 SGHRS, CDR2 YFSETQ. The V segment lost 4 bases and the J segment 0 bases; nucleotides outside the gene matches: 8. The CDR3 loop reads CASSPSGQVMNTEAFF. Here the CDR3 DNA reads TGCGCCAGCAGCCCCTCGGGACAGGTCATGAACACTGAAGCTTTCTTT.

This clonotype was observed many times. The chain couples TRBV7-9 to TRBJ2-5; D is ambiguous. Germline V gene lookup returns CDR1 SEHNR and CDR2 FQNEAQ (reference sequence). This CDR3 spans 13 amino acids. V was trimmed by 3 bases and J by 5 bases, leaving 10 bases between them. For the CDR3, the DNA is TGTGCCAGCAGCTTCCTGGAGTTGGAGACCCAGTACTTC. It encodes CASSFLELETQYF. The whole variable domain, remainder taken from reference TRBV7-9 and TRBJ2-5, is DTGVSQNPRHKITKRGQNVTFRCDPISEHNRLYWYRQTLGQGPEFLTYFQNEAQLEKSRLLSDRFSAERPKGSFSTLEIQRTEQGDSAMYLCASSFLELETQYFGPGTRLLVL.

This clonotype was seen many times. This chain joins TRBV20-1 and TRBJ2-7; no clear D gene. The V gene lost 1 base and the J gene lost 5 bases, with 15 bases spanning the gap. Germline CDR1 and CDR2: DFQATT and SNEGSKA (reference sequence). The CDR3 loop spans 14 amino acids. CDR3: CSARVTPNSHEQYF. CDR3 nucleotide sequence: TGCAGTGCTAGAGTGACACCCAACTCGCACGAGCAGTACTTC.

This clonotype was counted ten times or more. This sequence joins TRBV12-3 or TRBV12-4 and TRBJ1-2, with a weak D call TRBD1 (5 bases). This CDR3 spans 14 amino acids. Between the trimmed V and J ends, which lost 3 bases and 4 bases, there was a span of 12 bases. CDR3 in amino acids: CASSLGRGSYGYTF. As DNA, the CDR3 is TGTGCCAGCAGTTTGGGGAGGGGCAGCTATGGCTACACCTTC.

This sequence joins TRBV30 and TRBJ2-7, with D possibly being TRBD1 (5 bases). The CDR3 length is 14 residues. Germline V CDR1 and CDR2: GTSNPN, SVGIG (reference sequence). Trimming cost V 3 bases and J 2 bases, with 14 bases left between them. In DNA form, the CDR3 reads TGTGCCTGGAGAGGGGTCCCGACGACCTACGAGCAGTACTTC. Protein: CAWRGVPTTYEQYF.

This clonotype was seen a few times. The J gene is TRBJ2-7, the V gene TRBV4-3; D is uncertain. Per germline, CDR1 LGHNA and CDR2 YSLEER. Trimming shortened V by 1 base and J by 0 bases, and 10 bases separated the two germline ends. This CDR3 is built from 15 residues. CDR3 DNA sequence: TGCGCCAGCAGCCAAGCCCCTGTGGACTCCTACGAGCAGTACTTC. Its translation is CASSQAPVDSYEQYF.

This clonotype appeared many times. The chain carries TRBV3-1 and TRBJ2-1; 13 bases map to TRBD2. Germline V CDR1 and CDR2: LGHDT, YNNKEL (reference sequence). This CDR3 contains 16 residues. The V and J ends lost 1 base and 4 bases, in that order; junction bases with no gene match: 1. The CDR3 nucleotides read TGTGCCAGCAGCCAAGGGGGACTAGCGGGATACAATGAGCAGTTCTTC. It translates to CASSQGGLAGYNEQFF.

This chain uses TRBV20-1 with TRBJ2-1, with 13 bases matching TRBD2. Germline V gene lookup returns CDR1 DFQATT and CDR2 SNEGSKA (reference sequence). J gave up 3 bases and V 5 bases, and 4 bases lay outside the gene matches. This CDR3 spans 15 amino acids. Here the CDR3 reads CSAGTSGVLYNEQFF. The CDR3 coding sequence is TGCAGTGCTGGGACTAGCGGGGTTCTCTACAATGAGCAGTTCTTC.

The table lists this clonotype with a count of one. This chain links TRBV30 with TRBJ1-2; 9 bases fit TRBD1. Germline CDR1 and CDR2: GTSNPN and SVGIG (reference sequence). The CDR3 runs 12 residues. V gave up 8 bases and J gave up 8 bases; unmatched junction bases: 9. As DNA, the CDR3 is TGTGCCCTTTACAGGGGGCTAATAGGCTACACCTTC. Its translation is CALYRGLIGYTF.

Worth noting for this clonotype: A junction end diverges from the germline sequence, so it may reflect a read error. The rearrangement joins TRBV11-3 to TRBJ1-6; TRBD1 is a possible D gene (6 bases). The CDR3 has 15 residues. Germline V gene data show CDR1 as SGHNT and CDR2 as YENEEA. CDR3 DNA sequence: TGTGCCAGCGGCTTGAGGGCAGGGGATAATTCACCCCTCCACTTT. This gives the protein CASGLRAGDNSPLHF. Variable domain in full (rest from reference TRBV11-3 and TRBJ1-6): EAGVVQSPRYKIIEKKQPVAFWCNPISGHNTLYWYLQNLGQGPELLIRYENEEAVDDSQLPKDRFSAERLKGVDSTLKIQPAELGDSAVYLCASGLRAGDNSPLHFGNGTRLTVT.

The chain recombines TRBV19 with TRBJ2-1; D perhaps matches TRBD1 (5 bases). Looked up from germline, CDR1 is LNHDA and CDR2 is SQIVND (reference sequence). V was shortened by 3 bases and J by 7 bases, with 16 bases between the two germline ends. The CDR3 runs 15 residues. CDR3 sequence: CASSIQQDLLNEQFF. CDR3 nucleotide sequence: TGTGCCAGTAGTATCCAACAGGACCTTTTGAATGAGCAGTTCTTC.

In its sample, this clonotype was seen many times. The CDR3 spells CASSKPGLGAFF. CDR3 in DNA: TGTGCCAGCAGCAAGCCGGGCCTTGGAGCTTTCTTT. The rearrangement links TRBV6-1 to TRBJ1-1; D gene uncertain. Germline CDR1 is MNHNS and CDR2 is SASEGT. The CDR3 is 12 amino acids. Trimming cost V 6 bases and J 10 bases, with 15 bases left between them.

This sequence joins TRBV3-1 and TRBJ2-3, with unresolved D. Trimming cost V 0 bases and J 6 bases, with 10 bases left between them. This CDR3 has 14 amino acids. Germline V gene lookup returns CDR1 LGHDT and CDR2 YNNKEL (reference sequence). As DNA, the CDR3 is TGTGCCAGCAGCCAAGATAGATCTGGGGATACGCAGTATTTT. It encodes CASSQDRSGDTQYF.

This CDR3 is CATSESGQGGWNQPQHF. The CDR3, as DNA: TGTGCCACCAGTGAATCGGGACAGGGAGGATGGAATCAGCCCCAGCATTTT. V usage is TRBV24-1 and J usage is TRBJ1-5; 9 nucleotides match TRBD1. V was pared by 4 bases and J by 4 bases, with 10 bases of the junction left unmatched. In germline, CDR1 is KGHDR, CDR2 SFDVKD. The CDR3 extends over 17 amino acids.

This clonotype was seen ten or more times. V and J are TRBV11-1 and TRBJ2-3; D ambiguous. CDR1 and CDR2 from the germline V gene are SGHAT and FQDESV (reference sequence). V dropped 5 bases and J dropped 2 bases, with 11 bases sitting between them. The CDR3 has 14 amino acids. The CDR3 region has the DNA TGTGCCAGCAGCCTAAGCGAATACACAGATACGCAGTATTTT. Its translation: CASSLSEYTDTQYF.

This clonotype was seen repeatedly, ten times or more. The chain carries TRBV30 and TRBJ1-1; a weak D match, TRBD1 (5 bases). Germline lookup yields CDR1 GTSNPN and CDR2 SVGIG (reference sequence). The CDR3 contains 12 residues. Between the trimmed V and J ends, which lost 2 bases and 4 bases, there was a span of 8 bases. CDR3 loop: CAWSPGVTEAFF. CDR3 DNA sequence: TGTGCCTGGAGTCCGGGGGTCACTGAAGCTTTCTTT.

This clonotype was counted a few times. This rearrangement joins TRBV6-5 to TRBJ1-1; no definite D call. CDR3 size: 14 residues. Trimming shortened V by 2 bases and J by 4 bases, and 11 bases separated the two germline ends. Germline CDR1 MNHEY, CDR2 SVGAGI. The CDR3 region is CASSYGRSGTEAFF. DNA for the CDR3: TGTGCCAGCAGTTACGGTCGATCAGGCACTGAAGCTTTCTTT.

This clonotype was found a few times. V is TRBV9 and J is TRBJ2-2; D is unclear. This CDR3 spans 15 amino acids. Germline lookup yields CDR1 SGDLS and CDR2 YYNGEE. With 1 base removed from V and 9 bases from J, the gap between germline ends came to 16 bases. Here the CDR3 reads CASSVFAGFDRELFF. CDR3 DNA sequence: TGTGCCAGCAGCGTATTCGCTGGGTTTGACCGGGAGCTGTTTTTT.

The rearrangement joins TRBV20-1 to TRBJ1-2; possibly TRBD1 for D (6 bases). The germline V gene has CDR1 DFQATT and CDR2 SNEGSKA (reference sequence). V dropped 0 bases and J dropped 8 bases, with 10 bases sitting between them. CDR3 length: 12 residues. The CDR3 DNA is TGCAGTGCTAGAGATGGGGGCTCGGGCTACACCTTC. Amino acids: CSARDGGSGYTF.

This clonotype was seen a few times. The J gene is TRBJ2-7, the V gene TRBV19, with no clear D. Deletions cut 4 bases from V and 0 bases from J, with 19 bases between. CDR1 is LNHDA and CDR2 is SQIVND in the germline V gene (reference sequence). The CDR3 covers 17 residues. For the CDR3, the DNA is TGTGCCAGTAGTACCCAAATAAGGGATTCCCTCTCCTACGAGCAGTACTTC. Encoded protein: CASSTQIRDSLSYEQYF.

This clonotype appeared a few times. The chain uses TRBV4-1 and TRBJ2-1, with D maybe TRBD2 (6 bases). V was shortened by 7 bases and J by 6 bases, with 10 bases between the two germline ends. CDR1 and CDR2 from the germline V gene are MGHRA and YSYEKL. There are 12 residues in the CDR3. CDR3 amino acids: CASNQGGNEQFF. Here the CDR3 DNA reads TGCGCCAGCAATCAGGGAGGCAATGAGCAGTTCTTC.

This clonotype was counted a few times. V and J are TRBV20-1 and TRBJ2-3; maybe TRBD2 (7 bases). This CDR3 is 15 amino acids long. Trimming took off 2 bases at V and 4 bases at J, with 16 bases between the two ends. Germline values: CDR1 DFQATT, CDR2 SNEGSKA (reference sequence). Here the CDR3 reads CSARSRGQGPDTQYF. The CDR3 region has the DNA TGCAGTGCTAGATCGCGGGGGCAGGGGCCAGATACGCAGTATTTT.

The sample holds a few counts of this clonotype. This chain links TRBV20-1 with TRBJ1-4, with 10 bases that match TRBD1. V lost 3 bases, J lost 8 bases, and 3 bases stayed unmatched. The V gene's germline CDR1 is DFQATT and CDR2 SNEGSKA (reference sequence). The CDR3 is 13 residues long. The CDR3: CSASGQGGEKLFF. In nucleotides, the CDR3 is TGCAGTGCTAGCGGACAGGGGGGAGAAAAACTGTTTTTT.

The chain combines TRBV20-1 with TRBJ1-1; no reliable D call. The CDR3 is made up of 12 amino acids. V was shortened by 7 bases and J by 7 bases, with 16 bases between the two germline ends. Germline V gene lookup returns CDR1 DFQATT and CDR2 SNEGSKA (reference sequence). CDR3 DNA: TGCAGTGTCAAAGCCCGGACCCGTGAAGCTTTCTTT. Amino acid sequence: CSVKARTREAFF.